This entry features one T cell receptor beta chain sequence. The antigen remains undetermined. This may be a read error, as it is one base from a much larger clone. The data were taken from a study of tumor-infiltrating lymphocytes in primary liver carcinoma. Study context: The tumors ranged from 4.2 to 10 cm across and fell within stage T1-T3 N0M0. Study-level results: Researchers found tumor-adjacent and tumor-blood pairs overlapped less than tumor region pairs. Tumors reached a significantly greater top-250-clone fraction than blood did (p = 0.039).

cDNA specific to TCR beta was made from approximately 0.55 ug of total RNA, with a constant-region primer employed for priming. Nested multiplex PCR, run for three rounds with slightly modified ARM-PCR, yielded TCR beta libraries. TRBV1-TRBV30 forward primers and a C-beta reverse primer were used in the first two PCR rounds, which each ran for nine to ten cycles. Via MiXCR, TCRdb re-called the multiplex PCR reads, giving one row per CDR3 protein. The sample yields some 320,000 distinct CDR3 sequences, 65% seen once. Trimming pared 4 bases from V and 4 bases from J, leaving 14 bases between. The germline CDR1 and CDR2 sequences are MNHNS and SASEGT. CDR3 length equals 15 residues. Germline DNA was also extracted, and blood RNA derived from unsorted whole blood.

This clonotype was obtained from a man aged 40-49 years with primary liver carcinoma and hepatitis B virus infection. The rearrangement links TRBV6-1 to TRBJ1-3; D gene ambiguous. What was sequenced was peripheral blood. CDR3 DNA sequence: TGTGCCAGCAGTGGAGGACCCTATGGGGGAAACACCATATATTTT. This codes for CASSGGPYGGNTIYF.